The 26 T cell receptor beta chains below come from one sample, sequenced in a study of shared clonotypes between healthy human individuals. Using immunoSEQ multiplex PCR, the repertoire was profiled, and TCRdb retains in-frame clones only, with some absent. This sample yields hundreds of thousands of clones, of which nearly 98% are seen a single time; 0.3% belongs to the top ten. Terminally differentiated effector memory CD45RA+ cells were left out of the naive CD8 fraction, which was CD45RO-negative and positively selected for CCR7. Sequencing input: naive CD8+ T cells sorted from blood. The receptors shown here come from a man aged 25 to 40 in good health.

V and J are TRBV4-3 and TRBJ2-3; 9 bases line up with TRBD2. The CDR3 loop spans 20 amino acids. CDR1 is LGHNA and CDR2 is YSLEER in the germline V gene. The V gene end was trimmed by 4 bases and the J gene end by 0 bases; junction bases not matched to a gene: 17. The chain's CDR3 is CASSPRVGAGGPVSTDTQYF. In nucleotides, the CDR3 is TGCGCCAGCAGCCCTCGGGTCGGGGCGGGAGGGCCGGTCAGCACAGATACGCAGTATTTT.

The chain uses TRBV11-2 and TRBJ1-1; 8 bases agree with TRBD1. This CDR3 comprises 14 residues. Germline V gives CDR1 SGHAT, CDR2 FQNNGV. V dropped 5 bases and J dropped 5; count of bases not matched to a gene: 7. The CDR3 loop reads CASSIGTGWTEAFF. The CDR3 DNA follows: TGTGCCAGCAGCATAGGGACAGGCTGGACTGAAGCTTTCTTT.

The chain couples TRBV27 to TRBJ2-1; 7 bases are a match to TRBD2. The CDR3 is 13 amino acids. From germline, CDR1 is MNHEY and CDR2 SMNVEV (reference sequence). V gave up 5 bases and J gave up 3 bases; unmatched junction bases: 1. The CDR3 DNA follows: TGTGCCAGCAGTGGGACTAACTACAATGAGCAGTTCTTC. This codes for CASSGTNYNEQFF.

V and J are TRBV9 and TRBJ2-7; tentative D call: TRBD2 (6 bases). The CDR3 length is 13 residues. V was trimmed by 4 bases and J by 7 bases, leaving 15 bases between them. Germline V gene sequence: CDR1 SGDLS, CDR2 YYNGEE. CDR3: CASSPSGGWEQYF. In DNA, the CDR3 is TGTGCCAGCAGCCCCTCCGGGGGTTGGGAGCAGTACTTC.

The chain is built from TRBV25-1 and TRBJ2-7, with D possibly TRBD1 on 6 matching bases. CDR1 MGHDK and CDR2 SYGVNS come from the germline V gene. The CDR3 is 15 residues long. The ends were cut back, 2 bases at V and 1 base at J, with 12 bases in the middle. The CDR3 sequence: CASSESLGGSYEQYF. The CDR3, as DNA: TGTGCCAGCAGTGAAAGCCTAGGGGGTTCCTACGAGCAGTACTTC.

This clone was seen once. The chain couples TRBV11-2 to TRBJ2-7, with a weak D call TRBD1 (6 bases). Trimming left V 4 bases short and J 3 bases short, with 22 bases between. The germline V gene has CDR1 SGHAT and CDR2 FQNNGV. The CDR3 sequence is 17 residues long. The CDR3 is CASSSYFRTEQGYEQYF. The CDR3 bases are TGTGCCAGCAGCTCCTACTTTCGCACCGAACAGGGCTACGAGCAGTACTTC.

This rearrangement joins TRBV10-3 to TRBJ2-2; D is undetermined. Trimming shortened V by 0 bases and J by 6 bases, and 14 bases separated the two germline ends. The CDR3 has 16 residues. Germline V CDR1 and CDR2: ENHRY, SYGVKD. The CDR3 loop reads CAISESVPPGAGELFF. The CDR3 bases are TGTGCCATCAGTGAGTCGGTGCCTCCTGGGGCCGGGGAGCTGTTTTTT.

CDR3 amino acids: CASSPASSVQETQYF. The CDR3 DNA reads as TGCGCCAGCAGCCCAGCGTCTAGCGTCCAAGAGACCCAGTACTTC. The V call is TRBV4-1, the J call TRBJ2-5; the D gene is possibly TRBD2 (6 bases). CDR3 length: 15 amino acids. V shed 4 bases and J shed 1 base, with 13 bases lying between them. Germline values: CDR1 MGHRA, CDR2 YSYEKL.

The J gene is TRBJ1-5, the V gene TRBV30, with D hard to call. The CDR3 has 16 residues. Trimming removed 0 bases at V and 4 bases at J, with 16 bases between. In germline, CDR1 is GTSNPN, CDR2 SVGIG (reference sequence). The CDR3 DNA follows: TGTGCCTGGAGTGTGGACGGGTCAGGCCTAAATCAGCCCCAGCATTTT. Its translation is CAWSVDGSGLNQPQHF. The entire variable domain, with the rest obtained from reference TRBV30 and TRBJ1-5, is as follows: SQTIHQWPATLVQPVGSPLSLECTVEGTSNPNLYWYRQAAGRGLQLLFYSVGIGQISSEVPQNLSASRPQDRQFILSSKKLLLSDSGFYLCAWSVDGSGLNQPQHFGDGTRLSIL.

This chain connects TRBV2 to TRBJ1-2; tentatively, D is TRBD1 (5 bases). Trimming shortened V by 6 bases and J by 6 bases, and 32 bases separated the two germline ends. This CDR3 comprises 19 residues. CDR1 is SNHLY, CDR2 FYNNEI, per germline. CDR3 nucleotides: TGTGCCAGCAGCCCCGGACGGGGAGGGGAATACACCCGAAAGGATGGCTACACCTTC. Residues: CASSPGRGGEYTRKDGYTF.

The CDR3 spells CASSQEGGPGDTQYF. Written as DNA, the CDR3 is TGCGCCAGCAGTCAGGAGGGAGGGCCTGGGGATACGCAGTATTTT. The chain employs TRBV4-1 and TRBJ2-3; 7 nucleotides agree with TRBD2. V gave up 6 bases and J gave up 6 bases; unmatched junction bases: 12. The germline gives CDR1 MGHRA, CDR2 YSYEKL. There are 15 residues in the CDR3.

This chain's CDR3 is CASSAGAGELFF. Written as DNA, the CDR3 is TGTGCCAGCAGCGCGGGAGCCGGGGAGCTGTTTTTT. The chain recombines TRBV6-6 with TRBJ2-2; 7 nucleotides align to TRBD2. Germline assignment: CDR1 MNHNY and CDR2 SVGAGI (reference sequence). The V gene end was trimmed by 6 bases and the J gene end by 6 bases; junction bases not matched to a gene: 1. The CDR3 spans 12 residues.

The J gene is TRBJ2-3, the V gene TRBV28, with D unresolved. V was shortened by 3 bases and J by 0 bases, with 13 bases between the two germline ends. CDR3 size: 16 residues. The germline V gene encodes CDR1 MDHEN and CDR2 SYDVKM. The CDR3 region is CASSFIVGTSTDTQYF. In nucleotides, the CDR3 is TGTGCCAGCAGTTTTATTGTCGGAACTAGCACAGATACGCAGTATTTT.

V gene TRBV27 combines with J gene TRBJ1-2; D not certain. The germline V gene encodes CDR1 MNHEY and CDR2 SMNVEV (reference sequence). V was pared by 2 bases and J by 0 bases, with 10 bases between. There are 15 residues in the CDR3. CDR3 loop: CASSLDGLTNYGYTF. In nucleotides, the CDR3 is TGTGCCAGCAGTTTAGACGGGTTAACTAACTATGGCTACACCTTC.

A note on this clone: Other DNA sequences in this specimen translate into the identical CDR3. The genes are TRBV6-5 and TRBJ2-1, with 7 nucleotides matching TRBD2. The germline gives CDR1 MNHEY, CDR2 SVGAGI. This CDR3 is built from 15 residues. J lost 0 bases, V lost 2 bases, and 1 base had no gene match. CDR3 coding DNA: TGTGCCAGCAGTTACGGCGGGAGCTCCTACAATGAGCAGTTCTTC. Translating it yields CASSYGGSSYNEQFF.

V is TRBV30 and J is TRBJ2-1; 9 nucleotides line up with TRBD2. This CDR3 has 18 amino acids. The germline V gene has CDR1 GTSNPN and CDR2 SVGIG (reference sequence). Trimming cost V 2 bases and J 3 bases; bases outside gene matches: 14. The CDR3 here is CAWSRGRGSGSFYNEQFF. Written as DNA, the CDR3 is TGTGCCTGGAGTCGGGGGCGGGGTAGCGGGAGTTTCTACAATGAGCAGTTCTTC.

This chain's CDR3 is CASSDSQGNTEAFF. The CDR3 DNA sequence: TGTGCCAGCAGTGATTCCCAGGGGAACACTGAAGCTTTCTTT. This rearrangement joins TRBV6-1 to TRBJ1-1, with D maybe TRBD1 (5 bases). CDR3 length: 14 amino acids. In germline, CDR1 is MNHNS, CDR2 SASEGT. Trimming took off 3 bases at V and 1 base at J, with 9 bases between the two ends.

V is TRBV5-1 and J is TRBJ2-3, with 8 bases that match TRBD2. The CDR3 is 15 residues long. The trim removed 2 bases at V and 4 bases at J, leaving 6 bases unmatched. Germline V gene lookup returns CDR1 SGHRS and CDR2 YFSETQ. The DNA of the CDR3 is TGCGCCAGCAGCTTTGATGGCGGGAGGTCAGATACGCAGTATTTT. Protein product: CASSFDGGRSDTQYF.

The genes are TRBV11-2 and TRBJ2-7; TRBD2 matches at 12 bases. V lost 2 bases to trimming and J lost 3 bases; unmatched junction nucleotides: 11. CDR3 length: 18 amino acids. Germline CDR1 is SGHAT and CDR2 is FQNNGV. In DNA form, the CDR3 reads TGTGCCAGCAGCTTAAAAGAGGCGGGACTAGCGGGCGTCTACGAGCAGTACTTC. Translating gives CASSLKEAGLAGVYEQYF.

The chain is built from TRBV4-2 and TRBJ2-7; 8 nucleotides match TRBD2. CDR1 and CDR2 (germline): LGHNA, YNFKEQ. The CDR3 is 14 residues long. V trimming: 1 base; J trimming: 3 bases; junction bases outside the gene matches: 2. Written as DNA, the CDR3 is TGTGCCAGCAGCCAAGGGACTAGCCACTACGAGCAGTACTTC. This encodes CASSQGTSHYEQYF.

The sample holds one count of this clone. The genes are TRBV9 and TRBJ2-1; 12 bases agree with TRBD2. With V trimmed by 6 bases and J by 1 base, 8 bases remained unmatched. Germline V gives CDR1 SGDLS, CDR2 YYNGEE. This CDR3 spans 17 amino acids. The CDR3 DNA is TGTGCCAGCAACCTAGCGGGAGGGCCGTCGTCCTACAATGAGCAGTTCTTC. Translating gives CASNLAGGPSSYNEQFF. The whole variable domain, filled in from reference TRBV9 and TRBJ2-1, reads DSGVTQTPKHLITATGQRVTLRCSPRSGDLSVYWYQQSLDQGLQFLIQYYNGEERAKGNILERFSAQQFPDLHSELNLSSLELGDSALYFCASNLAGGPSSYNEQFFGPGTRLTVL.

The chain links TRBV7-8 to TRBJ1-1; D unresolved. The V gene lost 5 bases and the J gene lost 6 bases, with 7 bases spanning the gap. The CDR3 length is 11 residues. Germline values: CDR1 SGHVS, CDR2 FQNEAQ. CDR3 residues: CASSPSSEAFF. CDR3 coding DNA: TGTGCCAGCAGCCCGTCTTCTGAAGCTTTCTTT.

The rearrangement links TRBV7-9 to TRBJ2-7, with 7 bases identical to TRBD1. Germline CDR1 is SEHNR and CDR2 is FQNEAQ (reference sequence). J lost 4 bases, V lost 1 base, and 4 bases had no gene match. The CDR3 totals 14 residues. The CDR3 here is CASSLGPGQYEQYF. CDR3 bases: TGTGCCAGCAGCTTAGGTCCGGGACAGTACGAGCAGTACTTC.

The J gene is TRBJ2-1, the V gene TRBV28; 12 bases are a match to TRBD2. Trimming at V came to 4 bases and at J to 5 bases, leaving 9 bases not matched to a gene. This CDR3 has 17 amino acids. The germline V gene has CDR1 MDHEN and CDR2 SYDVKM. The CDR3 nucleotides read TGTGCCAGCAGTTCAGGACTAGCGGGACCGACAGACAATGAGCAGTTCTTC. It codes for CASSSGLAGPTDNEQFF.

V usage is TRBV14 and J usage is TRBJ2-7; TRBD1 is a possible D gene (6 bases). V gave up 4 bases and J gave up 1 base, with 11 bases separating them. The CDR3 covers 14 residues. Germline CDR1 reads SGHDN; CDR2 reads FVKESK. The DNA of the CDR3 is TGTGCCAGCAGCCTTCGGACAGCTTCCTACGAGCAGTACTTC. It encodes CASSLRTASYEQYF.

The chain uses TRBV7-2 and TRBJ2-7; TRBD1 is a possible D gene (6 bases). V lost 2 bases and J 9 bases, leaving 11 bases between the germline ends. This CDR3 has 12 amino acids. CDR1 is SGHTA, CDR2 FQGNSA, per germline. The CDR3 region has the DNA TGTGCCAGCAGCTTAACAGGGACGGGGCAGTACTTC. Translated, it gives CASSLTGTGQYF.